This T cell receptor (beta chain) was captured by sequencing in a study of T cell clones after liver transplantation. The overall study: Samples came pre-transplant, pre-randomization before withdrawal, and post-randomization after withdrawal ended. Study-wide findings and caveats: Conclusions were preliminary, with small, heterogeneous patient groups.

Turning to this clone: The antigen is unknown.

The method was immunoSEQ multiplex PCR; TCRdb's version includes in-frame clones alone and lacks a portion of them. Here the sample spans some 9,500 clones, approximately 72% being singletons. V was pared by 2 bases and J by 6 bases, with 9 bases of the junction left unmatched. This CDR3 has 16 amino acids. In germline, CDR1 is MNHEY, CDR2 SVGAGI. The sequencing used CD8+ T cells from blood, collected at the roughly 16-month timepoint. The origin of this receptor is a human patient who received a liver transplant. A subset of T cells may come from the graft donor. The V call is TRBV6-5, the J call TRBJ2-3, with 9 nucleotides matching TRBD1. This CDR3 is CASSYNRDRDLDTQYF. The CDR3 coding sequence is TGTGCCAGCAGTTACAATCGGGACAGGGATCTCGATACGCAGTATTTT.